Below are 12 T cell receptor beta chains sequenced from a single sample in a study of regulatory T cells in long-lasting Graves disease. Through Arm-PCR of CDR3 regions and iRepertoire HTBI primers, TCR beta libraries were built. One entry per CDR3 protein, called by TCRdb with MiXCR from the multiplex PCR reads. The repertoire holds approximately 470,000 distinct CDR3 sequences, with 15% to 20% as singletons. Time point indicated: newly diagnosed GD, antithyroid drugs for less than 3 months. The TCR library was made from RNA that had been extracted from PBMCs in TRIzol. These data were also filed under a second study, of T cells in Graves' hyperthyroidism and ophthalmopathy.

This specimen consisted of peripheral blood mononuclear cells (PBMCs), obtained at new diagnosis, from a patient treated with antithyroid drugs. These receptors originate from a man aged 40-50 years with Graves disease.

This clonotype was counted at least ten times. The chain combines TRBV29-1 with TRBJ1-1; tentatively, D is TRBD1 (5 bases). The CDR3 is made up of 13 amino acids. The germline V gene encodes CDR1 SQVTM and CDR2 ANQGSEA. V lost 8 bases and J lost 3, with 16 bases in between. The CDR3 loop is CSSSGARDTEAFF. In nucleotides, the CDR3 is TGCAGCTCCTCCGGGGCTAGGGACACTGAAGCTTTCTTT.

In DNA, the CDR3 is TGTGCTAGTGGTTTGAACACCATATATTTT. Its translation: CASGLNTIYF. The rearrangement links TRBV12-5 to TRBJ1-3, with D unclear. This CDR3 has 10 amino acids. V was cut by 2 bases and J by 7 bases, with 0 bases left in between. Germline V CDR1 and CDR2: LGHNT, FRNRAP.

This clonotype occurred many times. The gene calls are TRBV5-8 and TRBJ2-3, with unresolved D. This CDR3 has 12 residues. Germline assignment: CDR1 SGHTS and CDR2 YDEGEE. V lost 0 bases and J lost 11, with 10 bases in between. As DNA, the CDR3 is TGTGCCAGCAGCTTGGCCCTGCTTAAGCAGTATTTT. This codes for CASSLALLKQYF.

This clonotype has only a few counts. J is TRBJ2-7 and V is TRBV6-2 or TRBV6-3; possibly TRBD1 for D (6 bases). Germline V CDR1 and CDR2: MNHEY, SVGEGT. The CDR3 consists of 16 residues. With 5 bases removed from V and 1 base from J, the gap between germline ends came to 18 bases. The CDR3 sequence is CASSEFLDRRSYEQYF. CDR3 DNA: TGTGCCAGCAGTGAATTTCTGGACAGAAGATCCTACGAGCAGTACTTC.

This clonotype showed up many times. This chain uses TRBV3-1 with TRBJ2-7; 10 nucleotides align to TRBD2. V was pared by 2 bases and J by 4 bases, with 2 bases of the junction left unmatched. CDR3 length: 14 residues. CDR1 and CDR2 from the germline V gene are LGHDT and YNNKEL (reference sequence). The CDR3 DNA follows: TGTGCCAGCAGCCAATTAGCGGGAGGATACGAGCAGTACTTC. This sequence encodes CASSQLAGGYEQYF.

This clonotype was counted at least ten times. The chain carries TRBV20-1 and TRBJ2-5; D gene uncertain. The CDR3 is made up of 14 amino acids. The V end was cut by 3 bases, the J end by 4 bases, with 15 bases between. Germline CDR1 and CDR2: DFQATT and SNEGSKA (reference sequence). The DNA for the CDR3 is TGCAGTGCTAGTTATGCCCGGGTGGGAGAGACCCAGTACTTC. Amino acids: CSASYARVGETQYF.

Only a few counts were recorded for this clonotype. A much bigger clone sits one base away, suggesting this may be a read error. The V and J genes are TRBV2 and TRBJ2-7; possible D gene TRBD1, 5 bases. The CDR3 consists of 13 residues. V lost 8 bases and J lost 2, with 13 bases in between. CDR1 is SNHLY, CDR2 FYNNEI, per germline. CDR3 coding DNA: TGTGCCAGCGGTTTCGGACAAGCCTACGAGCAGTACTTC. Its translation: CASGFGQAYEQYF.

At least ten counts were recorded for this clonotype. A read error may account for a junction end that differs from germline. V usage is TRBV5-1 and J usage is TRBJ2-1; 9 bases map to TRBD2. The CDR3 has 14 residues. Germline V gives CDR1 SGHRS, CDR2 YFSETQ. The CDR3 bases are TGTGCCAGCAGTTTAGCGGGAGTCTACAATGAGCAGTTCTTC. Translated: CASSLAGVYNEQFF.

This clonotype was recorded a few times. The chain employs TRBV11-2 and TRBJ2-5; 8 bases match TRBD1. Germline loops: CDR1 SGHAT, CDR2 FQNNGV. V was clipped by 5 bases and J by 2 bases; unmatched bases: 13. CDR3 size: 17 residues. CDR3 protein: CASSPTGQGRVQETQYF. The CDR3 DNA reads TGTGCCAGCAGCCCGACCGGACAGGGAAGGGTACAAGAGACCCAGTACTTC.

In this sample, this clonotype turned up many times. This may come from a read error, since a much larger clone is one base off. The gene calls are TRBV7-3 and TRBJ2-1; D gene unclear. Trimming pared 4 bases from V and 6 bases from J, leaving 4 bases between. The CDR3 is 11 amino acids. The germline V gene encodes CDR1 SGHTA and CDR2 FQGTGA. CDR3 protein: CASSYANEQFF. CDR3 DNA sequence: TGTGCCAGCAGCTACGCCAATGAGCAGTTCTTC.

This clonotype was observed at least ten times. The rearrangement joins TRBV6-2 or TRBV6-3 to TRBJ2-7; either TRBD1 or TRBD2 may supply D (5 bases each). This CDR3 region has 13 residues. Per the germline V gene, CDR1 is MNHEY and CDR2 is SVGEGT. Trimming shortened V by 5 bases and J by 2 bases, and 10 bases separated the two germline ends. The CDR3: CASSPGATYEQYF. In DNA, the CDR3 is TGTGCCAGCAGTCCCGGGGCGACCTACGAGCAGTACTTC.

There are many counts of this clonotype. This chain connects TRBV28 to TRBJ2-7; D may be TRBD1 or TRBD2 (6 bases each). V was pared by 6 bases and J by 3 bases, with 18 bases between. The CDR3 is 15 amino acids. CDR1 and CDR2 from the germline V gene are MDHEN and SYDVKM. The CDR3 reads CASSRGRPGYYEQYF. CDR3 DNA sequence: TGTGCCAGCAGCCGGGGGCGGCCTGGGTACTACGAGCAGTACTTC.